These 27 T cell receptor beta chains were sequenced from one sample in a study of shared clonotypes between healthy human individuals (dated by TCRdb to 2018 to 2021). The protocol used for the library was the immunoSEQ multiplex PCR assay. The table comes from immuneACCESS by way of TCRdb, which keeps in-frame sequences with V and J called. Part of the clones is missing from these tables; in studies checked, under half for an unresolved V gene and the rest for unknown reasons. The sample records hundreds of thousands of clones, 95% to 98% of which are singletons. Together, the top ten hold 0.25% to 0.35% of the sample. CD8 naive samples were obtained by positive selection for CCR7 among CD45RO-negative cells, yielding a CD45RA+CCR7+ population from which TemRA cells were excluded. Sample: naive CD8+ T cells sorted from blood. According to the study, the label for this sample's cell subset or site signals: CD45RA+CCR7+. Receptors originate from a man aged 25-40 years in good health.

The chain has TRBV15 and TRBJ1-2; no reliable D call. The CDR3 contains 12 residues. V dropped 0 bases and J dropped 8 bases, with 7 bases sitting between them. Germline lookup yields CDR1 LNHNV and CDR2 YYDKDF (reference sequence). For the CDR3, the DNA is TGTGCCACCAGCAGAGATCCCGGGGGCTACACCTTC. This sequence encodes CATSRDPGGYTF.

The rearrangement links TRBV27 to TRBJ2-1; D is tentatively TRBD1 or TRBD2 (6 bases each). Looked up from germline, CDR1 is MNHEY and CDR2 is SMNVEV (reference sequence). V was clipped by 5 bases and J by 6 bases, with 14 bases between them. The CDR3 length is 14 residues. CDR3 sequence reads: CASSPIQGGNEQFF. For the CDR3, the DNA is TGTGCCAGCAGTCCCATACAGGGAGGCAATGAGCAGTTCTTC.

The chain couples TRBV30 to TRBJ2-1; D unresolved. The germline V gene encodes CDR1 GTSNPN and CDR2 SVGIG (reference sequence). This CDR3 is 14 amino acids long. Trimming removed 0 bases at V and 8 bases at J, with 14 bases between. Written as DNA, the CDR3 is TGTGCCTGGAGTGTGATCACCGGTCGGGATGAGCAGTTCTTC. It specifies CAWSVITGRDEQFF.

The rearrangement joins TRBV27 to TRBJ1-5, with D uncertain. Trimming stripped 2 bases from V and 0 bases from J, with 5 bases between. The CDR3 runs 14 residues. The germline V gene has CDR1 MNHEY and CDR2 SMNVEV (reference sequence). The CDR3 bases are TGTGCCAGCAGTTTAGACAATAGCAATCAGCCCCAGCATTTT. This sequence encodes CASSLDNSNQPQHF.

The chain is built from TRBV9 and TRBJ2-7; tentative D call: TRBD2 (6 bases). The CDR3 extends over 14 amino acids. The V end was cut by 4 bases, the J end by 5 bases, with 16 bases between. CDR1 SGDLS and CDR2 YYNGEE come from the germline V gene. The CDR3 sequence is CASSPAGWEDEQYF. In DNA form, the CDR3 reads TGTGCCAGCAGCCCGGCCGGGTGGGAGGACGAGCAGTACTTC. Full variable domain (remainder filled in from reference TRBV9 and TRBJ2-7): DSGVTQTPKHLITATGQRVTLRCSPRSGDLSVYWYQQSLDQGLQFLIQYYNGEERAKGNILERFSAQQFPDLHSELNLSSLELGDSALYFCASSPAGWEDEQYFGPGTRLTVT.

DNA of the CDR3: TGTGCCTGGAGTGAAGGGTTGGGGGATGGCTACACCTTC. As protein: CAWSEGLGDGYTF. V gene TRBV30 combines with J gene TRBJ1-2; possibly TRBD1 for D (5 bases). Per germline, CDR1 GTSNPN and CDR2 SVGIG (reference sequence). The V gene lost 1 base and the J gene lost 6 bases, with 12 bases spanning the gap. The CDR3 is 13 residues long.

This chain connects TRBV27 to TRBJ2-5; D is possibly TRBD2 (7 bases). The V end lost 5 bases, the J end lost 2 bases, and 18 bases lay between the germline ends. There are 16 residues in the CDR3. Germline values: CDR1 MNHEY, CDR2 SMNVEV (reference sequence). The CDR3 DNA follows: TGTGCCAGCAGTCATCGTACAGGGAGGGATCAAGAGACCCAGTACTTC. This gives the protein CASSHRTGRDQETQYF.

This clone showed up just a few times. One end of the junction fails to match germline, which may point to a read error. The CDR3 DNA sequence: TGTGCTAGCAGCCACGATCCCGGGACAACGAACACCGGGGAGCTGTTTTTT. It specifies CASSHDPGTTNTGELFF. The chain couples TRBV7-7 to TRBJ2-2; D perhaps matches TRBD1 (6 bases). There are 17 residues in the CDR3. The germline V gene encodes CDR1 SSHAT and CDR2 FNYEAQ (reference sequence).

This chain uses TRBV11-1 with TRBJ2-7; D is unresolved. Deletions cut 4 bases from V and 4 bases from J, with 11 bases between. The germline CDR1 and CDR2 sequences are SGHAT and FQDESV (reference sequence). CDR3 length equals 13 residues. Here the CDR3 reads CASSSLDGYEQYF. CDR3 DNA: TGTGCCAGCAGCTCCTTGGACGGTTACGAGCAGTACTTC.

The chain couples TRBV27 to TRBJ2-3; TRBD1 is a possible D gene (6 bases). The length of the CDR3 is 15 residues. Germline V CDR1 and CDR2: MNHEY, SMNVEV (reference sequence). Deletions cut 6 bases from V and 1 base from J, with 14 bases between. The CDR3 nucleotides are TGTGCCAGCAGCAACAGGGCCCCCGGCACAGATACGCAGTATTTT. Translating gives CASSNRAPGTDTQYF.

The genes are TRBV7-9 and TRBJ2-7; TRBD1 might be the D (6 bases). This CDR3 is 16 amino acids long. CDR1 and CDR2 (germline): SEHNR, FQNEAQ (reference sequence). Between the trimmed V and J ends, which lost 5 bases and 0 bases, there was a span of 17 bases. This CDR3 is CASSLPEWTASYEQYF. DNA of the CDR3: TGTGCCAGCAGCCTCCCGGAGTGGACAGCCTCCTACGAGCAGTACTTC. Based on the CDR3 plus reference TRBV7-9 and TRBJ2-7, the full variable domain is DTGVSQNPRHKITKRGQNVTFRCDPISEHNRLYWYRQTLGQGPEFLTYFQNEAQLEKSRLLSDRFSAERPKGSFSTLEIQRTEQGDSAMYLCASSLPEWTASYEQYFGPGTRLTVT.

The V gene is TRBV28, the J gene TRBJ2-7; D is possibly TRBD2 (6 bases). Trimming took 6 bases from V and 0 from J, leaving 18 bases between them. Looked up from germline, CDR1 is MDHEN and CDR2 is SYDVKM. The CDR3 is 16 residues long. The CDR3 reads CASRPLGGAHSYEQYF. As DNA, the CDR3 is TGTGCCAGCAGGCCACTGGGCGGGGCTCACTCCTACGAGCAGTACTTC.

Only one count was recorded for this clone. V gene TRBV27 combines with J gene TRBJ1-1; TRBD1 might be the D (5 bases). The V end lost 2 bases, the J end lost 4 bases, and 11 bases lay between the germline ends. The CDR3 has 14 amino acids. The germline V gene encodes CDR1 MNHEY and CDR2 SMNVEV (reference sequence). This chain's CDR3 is CASSLRGEGTEAFF. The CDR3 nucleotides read TGTGCCAGCAGTTTAAGAGGGGAAGGCACTGAAGCTTTCTTT.

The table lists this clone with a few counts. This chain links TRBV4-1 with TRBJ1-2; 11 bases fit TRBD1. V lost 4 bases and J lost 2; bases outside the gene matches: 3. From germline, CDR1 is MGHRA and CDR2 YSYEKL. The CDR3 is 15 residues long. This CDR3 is CASSLRTGGNYGYTF. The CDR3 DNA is TGCGCCAGCAGCCTCCGGACAGGGGGCAACTATGGCTACACCTTC.

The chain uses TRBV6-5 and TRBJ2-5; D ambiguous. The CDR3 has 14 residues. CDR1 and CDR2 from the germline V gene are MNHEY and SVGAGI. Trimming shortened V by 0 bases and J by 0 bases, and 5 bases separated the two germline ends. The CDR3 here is CASSYSGYQETQYF. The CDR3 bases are TGTGCCAGCAGTTACTCGGGGTACCAAGAGACCCAGTACTTC.

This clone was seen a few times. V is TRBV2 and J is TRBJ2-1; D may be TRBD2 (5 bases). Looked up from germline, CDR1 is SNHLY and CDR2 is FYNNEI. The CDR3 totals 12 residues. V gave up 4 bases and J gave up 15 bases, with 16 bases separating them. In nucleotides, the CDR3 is TGTGCCAGCAGTGTAAGCGGTCCAGCTACGTTCTTC. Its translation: CASSVSGPATFF.

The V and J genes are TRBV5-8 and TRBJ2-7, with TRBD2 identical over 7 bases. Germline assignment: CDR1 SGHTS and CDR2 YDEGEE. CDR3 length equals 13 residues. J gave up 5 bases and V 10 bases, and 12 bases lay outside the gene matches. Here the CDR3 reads CAGDAGVSDEQYF. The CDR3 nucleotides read TGTGCCGGCGATGCGGGAGTTTCGGACGAGCAGTACTTC.

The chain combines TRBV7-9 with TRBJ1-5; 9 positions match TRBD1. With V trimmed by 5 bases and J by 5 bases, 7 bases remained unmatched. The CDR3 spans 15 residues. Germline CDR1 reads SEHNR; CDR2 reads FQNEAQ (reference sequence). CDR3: CASSIGTGWDQPQHF. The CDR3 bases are TGTGCCAGCAGCATAGGGACAGGGTGGGATCAGCCCCAGCATTTT.

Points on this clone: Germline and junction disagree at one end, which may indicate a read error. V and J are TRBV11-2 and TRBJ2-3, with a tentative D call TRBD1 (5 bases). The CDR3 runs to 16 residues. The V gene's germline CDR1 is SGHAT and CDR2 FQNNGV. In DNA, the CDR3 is TGTGCCAGCACCAACGGACATTCCGACGCCGCAGAGACGCAGTATTTT. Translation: CASTNGHSDAAETQYF.

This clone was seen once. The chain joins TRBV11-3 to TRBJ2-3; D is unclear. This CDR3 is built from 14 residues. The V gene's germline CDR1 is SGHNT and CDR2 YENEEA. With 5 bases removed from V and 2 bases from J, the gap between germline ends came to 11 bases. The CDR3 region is CASSPSDNTDTQYF. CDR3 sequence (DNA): TGTGCCAGCAGCCCCTCGGATAACACAGATACGCAGTATTTT.

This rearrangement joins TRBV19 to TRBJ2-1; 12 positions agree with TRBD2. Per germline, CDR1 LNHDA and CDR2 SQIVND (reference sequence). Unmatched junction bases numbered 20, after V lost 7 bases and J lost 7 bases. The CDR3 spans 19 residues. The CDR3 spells CASTLGLAGRGGGMNEQFF. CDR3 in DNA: TGTGCCAGTACCCTCGGACTAGCGGGAAGAGGGGGGGGAATGAATGAGCAGTTCTTC.

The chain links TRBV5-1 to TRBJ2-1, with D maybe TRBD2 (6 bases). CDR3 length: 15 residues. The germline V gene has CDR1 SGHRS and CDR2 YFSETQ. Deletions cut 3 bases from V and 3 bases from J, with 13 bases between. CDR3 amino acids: CASSSRDGGYNEQFF. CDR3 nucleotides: TGCGCCAGCAGCTCCCGGGACGGGGGCTACAATGAGCAGTTCTTC.

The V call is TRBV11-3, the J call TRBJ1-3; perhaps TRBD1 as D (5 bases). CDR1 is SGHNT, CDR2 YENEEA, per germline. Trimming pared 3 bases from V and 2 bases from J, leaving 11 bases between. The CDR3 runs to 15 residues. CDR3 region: CASSFGQGTGNTIYF. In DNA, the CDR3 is TGTGCCAGCAGCTTTGGTCAGGGAACTGGAAACACCATATATTTT.

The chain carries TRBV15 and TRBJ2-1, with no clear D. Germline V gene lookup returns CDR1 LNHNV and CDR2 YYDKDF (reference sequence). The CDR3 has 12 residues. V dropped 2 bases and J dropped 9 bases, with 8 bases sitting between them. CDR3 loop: CATSRSFTEQFF. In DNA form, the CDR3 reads TGTGCCACCAGCAGATCATTTACTGAGCAGTTCTTC.

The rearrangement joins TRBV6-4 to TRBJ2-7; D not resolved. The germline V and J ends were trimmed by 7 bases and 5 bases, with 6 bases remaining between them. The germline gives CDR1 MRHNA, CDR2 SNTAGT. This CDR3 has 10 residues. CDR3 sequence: CASTRNEQYF. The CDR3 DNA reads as TGTGCCAGCACGCGTAACGAGCAGTACTTC.

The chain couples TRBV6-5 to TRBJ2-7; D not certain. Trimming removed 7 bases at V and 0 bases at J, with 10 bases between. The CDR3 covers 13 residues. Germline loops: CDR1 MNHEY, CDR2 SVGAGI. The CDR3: CASNDPSSYEQYF. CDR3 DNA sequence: TGTGCCAGCAACGACCCCAGCTCCTACGAGCAGTACTTC.

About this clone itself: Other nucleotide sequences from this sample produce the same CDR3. The CDR3 region has the DNA TGTGCCAGCAGTTATGGGACAGGGACGTACGAGCAGTACTTC. It codes for CASSYGTGTYEQYF. The J gene is TRBJ2-7, the V gene TRBV6-5, with TRBD1 identical over 9 bases. Looked up from germline, CDR1 is MNHEY and CDR2 is SVGAGI. V was pared by 3 bases and J by 4 bases, with 4 bases of the junction left unmatched. The CDR3 extends over 14 amino acids.